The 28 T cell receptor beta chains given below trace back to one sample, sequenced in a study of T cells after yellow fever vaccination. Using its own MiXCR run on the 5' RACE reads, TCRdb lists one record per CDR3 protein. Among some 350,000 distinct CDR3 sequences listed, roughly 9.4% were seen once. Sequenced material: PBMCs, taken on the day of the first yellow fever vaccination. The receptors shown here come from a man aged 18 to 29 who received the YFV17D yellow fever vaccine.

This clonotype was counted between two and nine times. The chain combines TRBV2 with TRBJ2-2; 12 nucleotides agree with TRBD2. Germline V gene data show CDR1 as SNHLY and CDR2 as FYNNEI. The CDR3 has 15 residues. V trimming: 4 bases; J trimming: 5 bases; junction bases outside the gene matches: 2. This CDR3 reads CASSALAGGTGELFF. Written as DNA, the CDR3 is TGTGCCAGCAGTGCCCTAGCGGGGGGGACCGGGGAGCTGTTTTTT. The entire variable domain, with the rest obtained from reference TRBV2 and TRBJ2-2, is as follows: EPEVTQTPSHQVTQMGQEVILRCVPISNHLYFYWYRQILGQKVEFLVSFYNNEISEKSEIFDDQFSVERPDGSNFTLKIRSTKLEDSAMYFCASSALAGGTGELFFGEGSRLTVL.

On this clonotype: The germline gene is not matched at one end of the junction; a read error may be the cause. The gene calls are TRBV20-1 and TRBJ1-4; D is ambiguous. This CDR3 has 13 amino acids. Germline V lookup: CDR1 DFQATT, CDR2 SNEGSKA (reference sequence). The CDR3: CSAREGTIEKLFF. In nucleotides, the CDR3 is TGCAGTGCTAGAGAGGGTACTATTGAAAAACTGTTTTTT.

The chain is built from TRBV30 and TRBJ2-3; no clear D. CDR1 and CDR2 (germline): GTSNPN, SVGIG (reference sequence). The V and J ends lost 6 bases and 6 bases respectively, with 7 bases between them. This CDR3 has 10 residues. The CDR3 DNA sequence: TGTGCCTGTAGCAGGGATACGCAGTATTTT. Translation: CACSRDTQYF.

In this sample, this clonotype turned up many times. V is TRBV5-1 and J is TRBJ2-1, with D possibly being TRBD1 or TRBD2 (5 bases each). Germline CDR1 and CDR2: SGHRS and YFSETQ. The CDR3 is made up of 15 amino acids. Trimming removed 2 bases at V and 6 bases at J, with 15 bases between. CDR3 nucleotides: TGCGCCAGCAGCTTCCTGCGAGGGGTCGGCAATGAGCAGTTCTTC. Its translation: CASSFLRGVGNEQFF.

Written as DNA, the CDR3 is TGTGCCAGCAGCTTGGGGGGTGAGATCACAGATACGCAGTATTTT. Its translation is CASSLGGEITDTQYF. The genes are TRBV5-6 and TRBJ2-3; no definite D call. The V end lost 0 bases, the J end lost 2 bases, and 10 bases lay between the germline ends. The CDR3 length is 15 residues. CDR1 SGHDT and CDR2 YYEEEE come from the germline V gene. The variable domain in full, completed from reference TRBV5-6 and TRBJ2-3, reads DAGVTQSPTHLIKTRGQQVTLRCSPKSGHDTVSWYQQALGQGPQFIFQYYEEEERQRGNFPDRFSGHQFPNYSSELNVNALLLGDSALYLCASSLGGEITDTQYFGPGTRLTVL.

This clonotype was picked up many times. The CDR3 region has the DNA TGTGCCAGCAGCCAAGGAGGGACAGCCAACACCGGGGAGCTGTTTTTT. It is translated as CASSQGGTANTGELFF. This chain links TRBV4-2 with TRBJ2-2; 7 nucleotides line up with TRBD1. The germline V gene encodes CDR1 LGHNA and CDR2 YNFKEQ. The CDR3 has 16 residues. The V and J ends lost 1 base and 2 bases, in that order; junction bases with no gene match: 4.

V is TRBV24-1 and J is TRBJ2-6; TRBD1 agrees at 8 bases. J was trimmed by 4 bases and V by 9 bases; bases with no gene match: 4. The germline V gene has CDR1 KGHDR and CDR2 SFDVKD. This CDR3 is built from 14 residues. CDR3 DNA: TGTGCCACCTCAGGGGGCGCAGGGGCCAACGTCCTGACTTTC. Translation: CATSGGAGANVLTF.

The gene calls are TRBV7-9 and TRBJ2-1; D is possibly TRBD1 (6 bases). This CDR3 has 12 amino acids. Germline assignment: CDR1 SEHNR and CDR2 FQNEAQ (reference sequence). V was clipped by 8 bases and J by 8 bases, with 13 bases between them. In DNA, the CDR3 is TGTGCCAGCCGAGGGGGAGAGTATGAGCAGTTCTTC. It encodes CASRGGEYEQFF.

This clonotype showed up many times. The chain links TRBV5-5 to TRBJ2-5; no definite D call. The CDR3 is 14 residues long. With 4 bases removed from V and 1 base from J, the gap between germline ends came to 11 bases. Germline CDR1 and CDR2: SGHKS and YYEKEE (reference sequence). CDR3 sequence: CASSRGTPQETQYF. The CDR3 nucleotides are TGTGCCAGCAGCCGCGGTACACCCCAAGAGACCCAGTACTTC.

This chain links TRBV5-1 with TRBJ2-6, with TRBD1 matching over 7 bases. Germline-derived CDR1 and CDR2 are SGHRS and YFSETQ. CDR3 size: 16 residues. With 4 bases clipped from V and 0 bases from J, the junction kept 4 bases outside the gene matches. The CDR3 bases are TGCGCCAGCAGCAAGGACAGGACCTCTGGGGCCAACGTCCTGACTTTC. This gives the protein CASSKDRTSGANVLTF.

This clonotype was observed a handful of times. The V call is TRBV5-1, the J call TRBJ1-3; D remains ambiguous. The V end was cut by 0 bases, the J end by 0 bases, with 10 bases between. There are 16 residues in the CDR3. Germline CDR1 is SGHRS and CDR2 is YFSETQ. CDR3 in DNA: TGCGCCAGCAGCTTGGATATAGGAGTCTCTGGAAACACCATATATTTT. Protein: CASSLDIGVSGNTIYF.

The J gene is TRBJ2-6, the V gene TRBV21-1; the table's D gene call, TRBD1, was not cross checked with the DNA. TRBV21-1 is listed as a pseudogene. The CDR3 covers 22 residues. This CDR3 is CASSSVTPTRELKGSGANVLTF. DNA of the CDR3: TGTGCCAGCAGCTCCGTCACCCCCACCCGGGAGTTAAAGGGCTCTGGGGCCAACGTCCTGACTTTC.

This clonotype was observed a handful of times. The CDR3 loop is CASSLGPAGGVEQFF. DNA of the CDR3: TGTGCCAGCAGCTTGGGGCCAGCGGGGGGCGTTGAGCAGTTCTTC. V usage is TRBV5-4 and J usage is TRBJ2-1; 9 nucleotides agree with TRBD2. CDR1 SGHNT and CDR2 YYREEE come from the germline V gene (reference sequence). V was pared by 0 bases and J by 9 bases, with 7 bases of the junction left unmatched. This CDR3 is built from 15 residues. The whole variable domain, remainder taken from reference TRBV5-4 and TRBJ2-1, is ETGVTQSPTHLIKTRGQQVTLRCSSQSGHNTVSWYQQALGQGPQFIFQYYREEENGRGNFPPRFSGLQFPNYSSELNVNALELDDSALYLCASSLGPAGGVEQFFGPGTRLTVL.

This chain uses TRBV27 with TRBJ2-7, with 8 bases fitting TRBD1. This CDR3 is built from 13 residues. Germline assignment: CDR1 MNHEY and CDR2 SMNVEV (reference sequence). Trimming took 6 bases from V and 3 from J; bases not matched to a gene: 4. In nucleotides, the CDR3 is TGTGCCAGCAGGGACAGGGAGGTCTACGAGCAGTACTTC. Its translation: CASRDREVYEQYF.

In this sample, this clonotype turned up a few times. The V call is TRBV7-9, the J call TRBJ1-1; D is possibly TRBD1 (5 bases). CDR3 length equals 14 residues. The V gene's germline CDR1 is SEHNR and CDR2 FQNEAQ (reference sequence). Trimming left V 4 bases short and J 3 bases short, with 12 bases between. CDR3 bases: TGTGCCAGCAGCTGGGGGGTTGTCGACACTGAAGCTTTCTTT. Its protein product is CASSWGVVDTEAFF.

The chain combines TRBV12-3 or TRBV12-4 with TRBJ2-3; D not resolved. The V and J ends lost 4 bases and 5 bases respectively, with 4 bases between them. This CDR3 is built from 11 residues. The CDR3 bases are TGTGCCAGCAGTTCCTTAGATACGCAGTATTTT. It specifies CASSSLDTQYF.

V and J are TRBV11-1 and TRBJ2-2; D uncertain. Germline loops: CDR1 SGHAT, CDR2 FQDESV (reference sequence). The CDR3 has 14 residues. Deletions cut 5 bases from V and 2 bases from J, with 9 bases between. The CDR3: CASSQNDNTGELFF. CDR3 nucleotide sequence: TGTGCCAGCAGCCAGAACGACAACACCGGGGAGCTGTTTTTT. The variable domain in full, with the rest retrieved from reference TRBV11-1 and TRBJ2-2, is EAEVAQSPRYKITEKSQAVAFWCDPISGHATLYWYRQILGQGPELLVQFQDESVVDDSQLPKDRFSAERLKGVDSTLKIQPAELGDSAMYLCASSQNDNTGELFFGEGSRLTVL.

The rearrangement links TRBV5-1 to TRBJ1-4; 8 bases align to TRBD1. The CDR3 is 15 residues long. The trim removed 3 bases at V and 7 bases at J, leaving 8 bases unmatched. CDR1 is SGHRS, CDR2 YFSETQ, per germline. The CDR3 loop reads CASSSGQVGGEKLFF. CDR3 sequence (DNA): TGCGCCAGCAGCTCGGGACAGGTCGGTGGTGAAAAACTGTTTTTT.

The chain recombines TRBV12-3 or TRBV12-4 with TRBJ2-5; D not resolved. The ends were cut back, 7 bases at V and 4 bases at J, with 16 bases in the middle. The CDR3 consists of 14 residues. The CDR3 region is CASTPRQAPETQYF. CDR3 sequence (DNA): TGTGCCAGCACTCCCCGCCAAGCACCAGAGACCCAGTACTTC.

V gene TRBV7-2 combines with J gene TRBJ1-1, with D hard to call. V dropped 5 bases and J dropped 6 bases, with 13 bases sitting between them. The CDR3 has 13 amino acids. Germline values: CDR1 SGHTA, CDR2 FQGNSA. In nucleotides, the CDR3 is TGTGCCAGCAGCCCCACGGGGTACGCTGAAGCTTTCTTT. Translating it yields CASSPTGYAEAFF.

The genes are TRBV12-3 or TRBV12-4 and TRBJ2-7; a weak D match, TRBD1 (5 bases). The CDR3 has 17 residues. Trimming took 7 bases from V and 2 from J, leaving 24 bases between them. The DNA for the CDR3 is TGTGCCAGCACCTGGCGGTTAGGGGCCAATGGGCCCTACGAGCAGTACTTC. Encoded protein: CASTWRLGANGPYEQYF.

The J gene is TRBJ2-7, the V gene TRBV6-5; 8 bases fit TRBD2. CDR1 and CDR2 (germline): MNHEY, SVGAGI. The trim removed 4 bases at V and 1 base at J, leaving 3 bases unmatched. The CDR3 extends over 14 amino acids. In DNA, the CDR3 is TGTGCCAGCAGTTCGGGGGGGAGTTCCTACGAGCAGTACTTC. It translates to CASSSGGSSYEQYF.

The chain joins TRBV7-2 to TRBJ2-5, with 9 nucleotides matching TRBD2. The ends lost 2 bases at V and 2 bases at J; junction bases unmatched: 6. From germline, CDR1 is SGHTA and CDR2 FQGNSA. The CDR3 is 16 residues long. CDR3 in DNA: TGTGCCAGCAGCTTACGTTTGCGGGGGGGGCAAGAGACCCAGTACTTC. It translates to CASSLRLRGGQETQYF.

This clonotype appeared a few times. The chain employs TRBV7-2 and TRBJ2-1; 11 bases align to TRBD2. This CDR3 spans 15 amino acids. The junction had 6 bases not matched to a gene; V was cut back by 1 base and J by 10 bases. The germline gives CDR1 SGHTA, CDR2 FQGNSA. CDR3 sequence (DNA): TGTGCCAGCAGCTTAGATAGCGGGGGGGCTAGGGAGCAGTTCTTC. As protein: CASSLDSGGAREQFF.

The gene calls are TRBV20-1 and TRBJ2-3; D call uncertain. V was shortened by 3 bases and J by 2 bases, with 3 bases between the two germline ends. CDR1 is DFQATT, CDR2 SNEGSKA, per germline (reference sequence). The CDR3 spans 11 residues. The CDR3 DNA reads TGCAGTGCTAGGGTCACAGATACGCAGTATTTT. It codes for CSARVTDTQYF.

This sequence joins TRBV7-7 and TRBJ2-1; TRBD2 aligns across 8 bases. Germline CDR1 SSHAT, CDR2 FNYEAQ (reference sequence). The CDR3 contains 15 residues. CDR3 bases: TGTGCTAGCGGGGTTGGCGGGGAGTCCTACAATGAGCAGTTCTTC. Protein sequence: CASGVGGESYNEQFF.

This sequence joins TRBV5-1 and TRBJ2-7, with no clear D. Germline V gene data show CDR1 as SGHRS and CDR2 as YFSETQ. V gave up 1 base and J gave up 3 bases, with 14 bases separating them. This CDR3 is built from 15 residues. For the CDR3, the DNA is TGCGCCAGCAGCTTGTCTGGCCAAAAGGGCTACGAGCAGTACTTC. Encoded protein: CASSLSGQKGYEQYF.

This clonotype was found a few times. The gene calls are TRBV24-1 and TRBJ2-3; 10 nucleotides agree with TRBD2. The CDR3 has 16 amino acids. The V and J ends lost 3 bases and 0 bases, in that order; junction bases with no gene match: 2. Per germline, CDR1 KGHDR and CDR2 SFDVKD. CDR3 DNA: TGTGCCACCAGTGATAGCGGGGGGGCTAGCACAGATACGCAGTATTTT. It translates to CATSDSGGASTDTQYF.